This is a list of T cell receptor beta chains from one sample in a study of control samples from healthy donors and cancer patients. The protocol was immunoSEQ multiplex PCR, while the TCRdb copy is restricted to in-frame clones and leaves out a portion. The sample holds 110,000 or so clones; more than 85% are singletons and the top ten take approximately 15%. The specimen was blood. The receptor source for this set is a woman aged 45-65 years in good health. Both conserved end residues are part of each CDR3. A D gene is named only where the DNA matches it firmly. Not every row has a clone size; where given, it reads once, few, many or a size class.

CDR3 protein: CASSLYRAGRDTEAFF; CDR3 DNA: TGTGCCAGCAGCCTCTACAGGGCCGGCCGGGACACTGAAGCTTTCTTT; J gene: TRBJ1-1; D gene: NA; clone size: few; V gene: TRBV7-3
CDR3 protein: CAWSPGTDTQYF; CDR3 DNA: TGTGCCTGGAGTCCCGGCACAGATACGCAGTATTTT; J gene: TRBJ2-3; D gene: NA; clone size: once; V gene: TRBV30
CDR3 protein: CASSSGQGDHREKLFF; CDR3 DNA: TGTGCCAGCAGTTCCGGACAGGGAGATCATCGTGAAAAACTGTTTTTT; J gene: TRBJ1-4; D gene: TRBD1; clone size: NA; V gene: TRBV7-9
CDR3 protein: CASSLGGSTEAFF; CDR3 DNA: TGTGCCAGCAGCCTGGGTGGCAGCACTGAAGCTTTCTTT; J gene: TRBJ1-1; D gene: NA; clone size: NA; V gene: TRBV7-9
CDR3 protein: CASTTDRGAFF; CDR3 DNA: TGTGCCAGCACTACGGACAGGGGAGCTTTCTTT; J gene: TRBJ1-1; D gene: TRBD1; clone size: NA; V gene: TRBV2
CDR3 protein: CASSLVGTGLADTQYF; CDR3 DNA: TGTGCCAGCAGCTTAGTTGGGACAGGGTTGGCAGATACGCAGTATTTT; J gene: TRBJ2-3; D gene: TRBD1; clone size: NA; V gene: TRBV7-2
CDR3 protein: CASSFRGEKLFF; CDR3 DNA: TGTGCCAGCAGCTTTCGGGGTGAAAAACTGTTTTTT; J gene: TRBJ1-4; D gene: NA; clone size: NA; V gene: TRBV27
CDR3 protein: CASSVGGNTIYF; CDR3 DNA: TGTGCCAGCAGCGTTGGTGGAAACACCATATATTTT; J gene: TRBJ1-3; D gene: NA; clone size: NA; V gene: TRBV9
CDR3 protein: CASSLNYEQYF; CDR3 DNA: TGTGCCAGCAGCCTCAATTACGAGCAGTACTTC; J gene: TRBJ2-7; D gene: NA; clone size: NA; V gene: TRBV12-3/TRBV12-4
CDR3 protein: CASSLDPSRNSPLHF; CDR3 DNA: TGTGCCAGCAGCCTAGACCCCTCCCGAAATTCACCCCTCCACTTT; J gene: TRBJ1-6; D gene: NA; clone size: NA; V gene: TRBV6-5
CDR3 protein: CASSLDQTGLYGYTF; CDR3 DNA: TGCGCCAGCAGCTTGGACCAGACAGGGCTTTATGGCTACACCTTC; J gene: TRBJ1-2; D gene: TRBD1; clone size: NA; V gene: TRBV5-1
CDR3 protein: CASTKTSGNTIYF; CDR3 DNA: TGTGCCAGCACGAAGACCTCTGGAAACACCATATATTTT; J gene: TRBJ1-3; D gene: NA; clone size: NA; V gene: TRBV3-1/TRBV3-2
CDR3 protein: CASSQDRAAGANTGELFF; CDR3 DNA: TGTGCCAGCAGCCAAGATAGGGCGGCGGGGGCGAACACCGGGGAGCTGTTTTTT; J gene: TRBJ2-2; D gene: TRBD2; clone size: NA; V gene: TRBV3-1/TRBV3-2
CDR3 protein: CASIPGTANYGYTF; CDR3 DNA: TGTGCCAGCATCCCCGGGACAGCTAACTATGGCTACACCTTC; J gene: TRBJ1-2; D gene: TRBD1; clone size: NA; V gene: TRBV6-5
CDR3 protein: CASSPLGRHNEQFF; CDR3 DNA: TGTGCCAGTAGCCCCTTGGGGCGCCACAATGAGCAGTTCTTC; J gene: TRBJ2-1; D gene: NA; clone size: NA; V gene: TRBV19
CDR3 protein: CASSMGQNYGYTF; CDR3 DNA: TGTGCCAGTAGTATGGGACAAAACTATGGCTACACCTTC; J gene: TRBJ1-2; D gene: NA; clone size: once; V gene: TRBV19
CDR3 protein: CASSYRWTGAKANYGYTF; CDR3 DNA: TGTGCCAGCAGCTACCGCTGGACAGGGGCGAAAGCTAACTATGGCTACACCTTC; J gene: TRBJ1-2; D gene: TRBD1; clone size: NA; V gene: TRBV5-6
CDR3 protein: CASSITYEQYF; CDR3 DNA: TGTGCCAGCAGCATTACCTACGAGCAGTACTTC; J gene: TRBJ2-7; D gene: NA; clone size: NA; V gene: TRBV7-9
CDR3 protein: CASSLGWTSNEQFF; CDR3 DNA: TGTGCCAGCAGTCTTGGCTGGACTAGCAATGAGCAGTTCTTC; J gene: TRBJ2-1; D gene: TRBD2; clone size: NA; V gene: TRBV6-2/TRBV6-3
CDR3 protein: CSVEETENYGYTF; CDR3 DNA: TGCAGCGTTGAAGAGACAGAGAACTATGGCTACACCTTC; J gene: TRBJ1-2; D gene: NA; clone size: NA; V gene: TRBV29-1
CDR3 protein: CASSAVLRAEAFF; CDR3 DNA: TGTGCCAGTAGTGCCGTATTAAGGGCTGAAGCTTTCTTT; J gene: TRBJ1-1; D gene: NA; clone size: NA; V gene: TRBV19
CDR3 protein: CASSEDRGLGAFF; CDR3 DNA: TGTGCCAGCAGCGAGGATAGGGGGTTAGGAGCTTTCTTT; J gene: TRBJ1-1; D gene: NA; clone size: NA; V gene: TRBV2
CDR3 protein: CASSLGGQETQYF; CDR3 DNA: TGTGCCAGCAGTCTCGGGGGACAAGAGACCCAGTACTTC; J gene: TRBJ2-5; D gene: NA; clone size: NA; V gene: TRBV12-3/TRBV12-4
CDR3 protein: CASSLRDRRGNTDTQYF; CDR3 DNA: TGTGCCAGCAGCTTAAGAGATCGGCGGGGCAACACAGATACGCAGTATTTT; J gene: TRBJ2-3; D gene: NA; clone size: NA; V gene: TRBV7-3
CDR3 protein: CASSPAGTTGETQYF; CDR3 DNA: TGTGCCAGCAGCCCCGCCGGGACCACGGGGGAGACCCAGTACTTC; J gene: TRBJ2-5; D gene: NA; clone size: NA; V gene: TRBV7-3
CDR3 protein: CASTRAHSYEQYF; CDR3 DNA: TGTGCCAGCACCCGGGCCCACTCCTACGAGCAGTACTTC; J gene: TRBJ2-7; D gene: NA; clone size: NA; V gene: TRBV12-3/TRBV12-4
CDR3 protein: CASSLLTSGRDGQFF; CDR3 DNA: TGCGCCAGCAGCTTGCTAACTAGCGGGAGGGATGGCCAGTTCTTC; J gene: TRBJ2-1; D gene: TRBD2; clone size: NA; V gene: TRBV5-1
CDR3 protein: CASSLGGRGIDEQFF; CDR3 DNA: TGTGCCAGCAGCCTAGGGGGGCGGGGGATCGATGAGCAGTTCTTC; J gene: TRBJ2-1; D gene: NA; clone size: NA; V gene: TRBV12-1
CDR3 protein: CASRYRVSNQPQHF; CDR3 DNA: TGTGCCAGCAGATACAGGGTTAGCAATCAGCCCCAGCATTTT; J gene: TRBJ1-5; D gene: NA; clone size: NA; V gene: TRBV2
CDR3 protein: CASSYSRAGYTARTEAFF; CDR3 DNA: TGTGCCAGCAGTTACTCGAGGGCAGGATATACGGCAAGAACTGAAGCTTTCTTT; J gene: TRBJ1-1; D gene: NA; clone size: NA; V gene: TRBV6-2/TRBV6-3
CDR3 protein: CASSFSGVNEKLFF; CDR3 DNA: TGCGCCAGCAGCTTCTCAGGGGTGAATGAAAAACTGTTTTTT; J gene: TRBJ1-4; D gene: NA; clone size: NA; V gene: TRBV5-1
CDR3 protein: CASSARGWDGYTF; CDR3 DNA: TGTGCCAGCAGCGCAAGGGGTTGGGATGGCTACACCTTC; J gene: TRBJ1-2; D gene: NA; clone size: NA; V gene: TRBV9
CDR3 protein: CASSPTGGIYGYTF; CDR3 DNA: TGTGCCAGTAGTCCGACAGGGGGCATCTATGGCTACACCTTC; J gene: TRBJ1-2; D gene: TRBD1; clone size: NA; V gene: TRBV19
CDR3 protein: CAWSPGGRTGPLHF; CDR3 DNA: TGTGCCTGGAGTCCAGGGGGACGGACGGGCCCCCTCCACTTT; J gene: TRBJ1-6; D gene: TRBD1; clone size: NA; V gene: TRBV30
CDR3 protein: CASSPQVNTEAFF; CDR3 DNA: TGTGCCAGCTCACCACAGGTGAACACTGAAGCTTTCTTT; J gene: TRBJ1-1; D gene: NA; clone size: NA; V gene: TRBV18
CDR3 protein: CAWSVRRSSYGYTF; CDR3 DNA: TGTGCCTGGAGTGTACGGCGAAGCAGCTATGGCTACACCTTC; J gene: TRBJ1-2; D gene: NA; clone size: once; V gene: TRBV30
CDR3 protein: CASTPRQNSPLHF; CDR3 DNA: TGTGCCAGCACACCGCGACAGAATTCACCCCTCCACTTT; J gene: TRBJ1-6; D gene: NA; clone size: once; V gene: TRBV5-8
CDR3 protein: CASGDRSVTRTDTQYF; CDR3 DNA: TGTGCCAGCGGGGACCGTAGCGTCACCCGCACAGATACGCAGTATTTT; J gene: TRBJ2-3; D gene: NA; clone size: NA; V gene: TRBV28
CDR3 protein: CASSPRVSSYNEQFF; CDR3 DNA: TGTGCCAGCAGCCCCAGGGTGAGCTCCTACAATGAGCAGTTCTTC; J gene: TRBJ2-1; D gene: NA; clone size: NA; V gene: TRBV9
CDR3 protein: CASTPDRNGKLFF; CDR3 DNA: TGTGCCAGCACCCCGGACCGCAATGGGAAACTGTTTTTT; J gene: TRBJ1-4; D gene: NA; clone size: many; V gene: TRBV6-5
CDR3 protein: CASSGSGQGNQPQHF; CDR3 DNA: TGTGCCAGCAGCGGGAGCGGACAGGGAAATCAGCCCCAGCATTTT; J gene: TRBJ1-5; D gene: TRBD1; clone size: NA; V gene: TRBV9
CDR3 protein: CASSLLSGQGSEQYF; CDR3 DNA: TGTGCCAGCAGTTTACTGTCGGGACAGGGGAGTGAGCAGTACTTC; J gene: TRBJ2-7; D gene: TRBD1; clone size: NA; V gene: TRBV28
CDR3 protein: CASSDLAGVNSYNEQFF; CDR3 DNA: TGTGCCAGCAGCGATCTAGCGGGGGTCAACTCCTACAATGAGCAGTTCTTC; J gene: TRBJ2-1; D gene: TRBD2; clone size: NA; V gene: TRBV7-3
CDR3 protein: CASSELGETQYF; CDR3 DNA: TGTGCCAGCTCGGAACTGGGAGAGACCCAGTACTTC; J gene: TRBJ2-5; D gene: NA; clone size: NA; V gene: TRBV7-9
CDR3 protein: CASSVVTVTEAFF; CDR3 DNA: TGTGCCAGCAGCGTAGTAACAGTCACTGAAGCTTTCTTT; J gene: TRBJ1-1; D gene: NA; clone size: NA; V gene: TRBV9